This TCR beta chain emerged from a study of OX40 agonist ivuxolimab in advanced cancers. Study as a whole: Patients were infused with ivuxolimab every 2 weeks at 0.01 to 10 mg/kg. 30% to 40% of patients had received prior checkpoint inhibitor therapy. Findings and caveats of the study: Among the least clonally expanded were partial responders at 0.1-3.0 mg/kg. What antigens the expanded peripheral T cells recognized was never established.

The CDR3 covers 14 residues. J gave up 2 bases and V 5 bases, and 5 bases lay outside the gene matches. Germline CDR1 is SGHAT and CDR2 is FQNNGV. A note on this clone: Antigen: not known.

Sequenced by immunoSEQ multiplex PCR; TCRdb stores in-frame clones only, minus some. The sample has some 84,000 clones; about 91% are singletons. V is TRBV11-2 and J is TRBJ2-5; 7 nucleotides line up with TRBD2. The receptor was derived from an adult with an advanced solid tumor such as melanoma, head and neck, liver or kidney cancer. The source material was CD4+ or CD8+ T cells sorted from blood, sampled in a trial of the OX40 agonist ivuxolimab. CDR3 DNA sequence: TGTGCCAGCAGCCCTGGGAGGGTTCAAGAGACCCAGTACTTC. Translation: CASSPGRVQETQYF.